The 11 T cell receptor beta chains presented below share a single source sample, sequenced in a study of beta chain features in type 1 diabetes. Broader study findings: A moderate, significant TCRB CDR3 shortening appeared in type 1 diabetes across four CD4+ subsets.

Which antigens these TCRs recognize remains unknown. The investigators reverse transcribed all of the isolated RNA, so they sequenced expressed TCRB transcripts. Assay: immunoSEQ multiplex PCR; the TCRdb copy retains only in-frame clones and omits some. This table has over 600,000 clones, 9.5% to 15% appearing once. Specimen: naive CD4+ T cells from blood. These receptors were collected from a man aged 25-45 years with type 1 diabetes.

V and J are TRBV11-3 and TRBJ2-7; 8 bases are shared with TRBD2. The CDR3 is 14 residues long. Germline CDR1 reads SGHNT; CDR2 reads YENEEA. With 5 bases clipped from V and 1 base from J, the junction kept 4 bases outside the gene matches. The CDR3 bases are TGTGCCAGCAGCCGGACTAGCCCTTCCTACGAGCAGTACTTC. This translates into CASSRTSPSYEQYF.

The chain links TRBV5-1 to TRBJ2-2; 9 positions agree with TRBD1. J was trimmed by 3 bases and V by 4 bases; bases with no gene match: 4. This CDR3 comprises 15 residues. Germline values: CDR1 SGHRS, CDR2 YFSETQ. The CDR3 sequence: CASSPGQGDTGELFF. The CDR3 DNA is TGCGCCAGCAGCCCGGGACAGGGTGACACCGGGGAGCTGTTTTTT.

The chain is built from TRBV18 and TRBJ2-2, with D possibly TRBD2 on 6 matching bases. The CDR3 has 14 residues. Trimming left V 5 bases short and J 4 bases short, with 11 bases between. Germline values: CDR1 KGHSH, CDR2 LQKENI. Here the CDR3 DNA reads TGTGCCAGCTCAAGCGGGTATCGCACCGGGGAGCTGTTTTTT. It encodes CASSSGYRTGELFF.

This clone was found a few times. CDR3 sequence: CAGSGAHSGANVLTF. CDR3 nucleotides: TGTGCCGGGTCCGGGGCCCACTCTGGGGCCAACGTCCTGACTTTC. The V and J genes are TRBV28 and TRBJ2-6; D is tentatively TRBD1 or TRBD2 (5 bases each). This CDR3 region has 15 residues. Germline values: CDR1 MDHEN, CDR2 SYDVKM. The V and J ends lost 11 bases and 0 bases respectively, with 14 bases between them.

The V call is TRBV28, the J call TRBJ2-3; 7 nucleotides match TRBD2. Per the germline V gene, CDR1 is MDHEN and CDR2 is SYDVKM. This CDR3 comprises 17 residues. J lost 0 bases, V lost 7 bases, and 13 bases had no gene match. CDR3 sequence reads: CASTPPGLRGSTDTQYF. The CDR3 DNA follows: TGTGCCAGCACCCCTCCGGGCTTGCGGGGGAGCACAGATACGCAGTATTTT.

The rearrangement joins TRBV7-9 to TRBJ2-2, with 11 bases aligning to TRBD2. V lost 5 bases and J lost 1; bases outside the gene matches: 9. The CDR3 is made up of 18 amino acids. Germline V gives CDR1 SEHNR, CDR2 FQNEAQ (reference sequence). The CDR3 sequence is CASSPRLAGTKNTGELFF. DNA for the CDR3: TGTGCCAGCAGCCCGAGACTAGCGGGGACCAAGAACACCGGGGAGCTGTTTTTT.

This clone was seen only a few times. This rearrangement joins TRBV7-8 to TRBJ2-3; the D gene could be TRBD1 or TRBD2 (5 bases each). This CDR3 has 13 residues. Germline-derived CDR1 and CDR2 are SGHVS and FQNEAQ. Deletions cut 3 bases from V and 2 bases from J, with 6 bases between. DNA for the CDR3: TGTGCCAGCAGCTTCGGGACCACAGATACGCAGTATTTT. It is translated as CASSFGTTDTQYF.

This clone was observed a few times. The chain links TRBV11-2 to TRBJ1-4, with 8 bases that match TRBD1. Germline lookup yields CDR1 SGHAT and CDR2 FQNNGV. The CDR3 sequence is 15 residues long. Trimming removed 5 bases from V and 6 bases from J; junction bases left unmatched: 8. As DNA, the CDR3 is TGTGCCAGCAGCCCAGGACAGGGAATAGATGAAAAACTGTTTTTT. Translated, it gives CASSPGQGIDEKLFF.

About this clone: Distinct nucleotide sequences in the sample also encode this CDR3. CDR3 amino acids: CASSLDRGPYNEQFF. CDR3 in DNA: TGTGCCAGCAGCTTAGACAGGGGCCCCTACAATGAGCAGTTCTTC. The chain combines TRBV7-3 with TRBJ2-1; 8 bases line up with TRBD1. V dropped 2 bases and J dropped 2; count of bases not matched to a gene: 2. The CDR3 contains 15 residues. Germline V gene sequence: CDR1 SGHTA, CDR2 FQGTGA.

This clone has only a few counts. The genes are TRBV7-2 and TRBJ1-5; the D gene is possibly TRBD1 (5 bases). The CDR3 sequence is 15 residues long. Trimming left V 2 bases short and J 1 base short, with 9 bases between. Germline CDR1 and CDR2: SGHTA and FQGNSA. This CDR3 reads CASSLRRGSNQPQHF. DNA of the CDR3: TGTGCCAGCAGCTTACGGAGGGGAAGCAATCAGCCCCAGCATTTT. The whole variable domain, remainder taken from reference TRBV7-2 and TRBJ1-5, is GAGVSQSPSNKVTEKGKDVELRCDPISGHTALYWYRQSLGQGLEFLIYFQGNSAPDKSGLPSDRFSAERTGGSVSTLTIQRTQQEDSAVYLCASSLRRGSNQPQHFGDGTRLSIL.

The chain employs TRBV5-4 and TRBJ1-4; D unresolved. The CDR3 has 14 residues. Germline-derived CDR1 and CDR2 are SGHNT and YYREEE (reference sequence). The V end lost 0 bases, the J end lost 7 bases, and 10 bases lay between the germline ends. This CDR3 is CASSLAGLREKLFF. CDR3 coding DNA: TGTGCCAGCAGCTTGGCGGGATTGCGTGAAAAACTGTTTTTT.